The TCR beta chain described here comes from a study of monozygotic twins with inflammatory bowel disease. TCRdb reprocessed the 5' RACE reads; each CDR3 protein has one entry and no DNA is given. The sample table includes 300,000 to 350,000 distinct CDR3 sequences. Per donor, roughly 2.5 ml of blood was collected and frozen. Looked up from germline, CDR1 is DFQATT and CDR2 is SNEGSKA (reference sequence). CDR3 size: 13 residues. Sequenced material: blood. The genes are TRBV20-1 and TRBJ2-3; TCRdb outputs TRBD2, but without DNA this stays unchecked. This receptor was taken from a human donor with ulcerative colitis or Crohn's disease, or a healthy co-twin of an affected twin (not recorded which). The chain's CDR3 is CSAEADRGDTQYF.